A single sample is the source of the 9 T cell receptor beta chains below, sequenced in a study of T cells in Graves' hyperthyroidism and ophthalmopathy. The source material, RNA transcripts, was used to amplify TCR beta CDR3 regions. Researchers ran a first-round RT-PCR on the TCR CDR3 using the HTBI primer set. TCRdb itself ran the multiplex PCR reads through MiXCR, one entry per CDR3 protein. This table holds under 450,000 distinct CDR3 sequences, about a sixth found once. Sequenced material: blood. These receptors came from a woman younger than 45 with Graves' hyperthyroidism that later progressed to Graves' ophthalmopathy.

The chain is built from TRBV24-1 and TRBJ1-5, with D hard to call. This CDR3 contains 16 residues. V gave up 2 bases and J gave up 0 bases, with 10 bases separating them. The V gene's germline CDR1 is KGHDR and CDR2 SFDVKD. CDR3 bases: TGTGCCACCAGTGATTCGGCGGGATTTAGCAATCAGCCCCAGCATTTT. This codes for CATSDSAGFSNQPQHF.

The CDR3 loop reads CASSIRDGAVPSDSNQPQHF. Here the CDR3 DNA reads TGTGCCAGTAGTATCCGGGACGGAGCCGTTCCGTCCGACAGCAATCAGCCCCAGCATTTT. The chain couples TRBV19 to TRBJ1-5; possibly TRBD1 for D (5 bases). Germline loops: CDR1 LNHDA, CDR2 SQIVND (reference sequence). The CDR3 runs to 20 residues. V lost 3 bases and J 1 base, leaving 25 bases between the germline ends.

The genes are TRBV30 and TRBJ1-3; a weak D match, TRBD1 (6 bases). The germline V and J ends were trimmed by 5 bases and 2 bases, with 10 bases remaining between them. This CDR3 spans 13 amino acids. CDR1 GTSNPN and CDR2 SVGIG come from the germline V gene (reference sequence). CDR3 DNA: TGTGCCTGGGGGGAGGGGGCTGGAAACACCATATATTTT. It specifies CAWGEGAGNTIYF. Combining the CDR3 with reference TRBV30 and TRBJ1-3 gives the whole variable domain SQTIHQWPATLVQPVGSPLSLECTVEGTSNPNLYWYRQAAGRGLQLLFYSVGIGQISSEVPQNLSASRPQDRQFILSSKKLLLSDSGFYLCAWGEGAGNTIYFGEGSWLTVV.

The sample holds many counts of this clonotype. V and J are TRBV28 and TRBJ1-5; D is uncertain. Germline V CDR1 and CDR2: MDHEN, SYDVKM. The length of the CDR3 is 14 residues. The ends were cut back, 5 bases at V and 0 bases at J, with 8 bases in the middle. The CDR3 nucleotides read TGTGCCAGCAGTGAGAGTCTTAGCAATCAGCCCCAGCATTTT. Translated, it gives CASSESLSNQPQHF.

This clonotype has a count of ten or more. The chain links TRBV6-2 or TRBV6-3 to TRBJ2-3, with D uncertain. CDR1 and CDR2 (germline): MNHEY, SVGEGT. The CDR3 consists of 13 residues. Trimming stripped 7 bases from V and 6 bases from J, with 14 bases between. CDR3 residues: CASIGTSRDTQYF. The CDR3 DNA sequence: TGTGCCAGCATCGGCACCTCACGGGATACGCAGTATTTT.

This clonotype appeared a few times. A junction end diverges from the germline sequence, so it may reflect a read error. This CDR3 is CAASRMRGNQPQHF. CDR3 DNA sequence: TGTGCCGCCAGCAGGATGCGGGGAAATCAGCCCCAGCATTTT. This rearrangement joins TRBV15 to TRBJ1-5, with D unresolved. Germline loops: CDR1 LNHNV, CDR2 YYDKDF (reference sequence). The CDR3 consists of 14 residues.

This clonotype was counted a few times. One end of the junction does not line up with germline, which may come from a read error. V usage is TRBV20-1 and J usage is TRBJ2-7, with 10 bases identical to TRBD2. CDR3 length: 12 residues. Germline values: CDR1 DFQATT, CDR2 SNEGSKA (reference sequence). CDR3 nucleotide sequence: TGCGGAAGCGGGAGGGCAACCTACGGGCAGTACTTC. Amino acid sequence: CGSGRATYGQYF.

In its sample, this clonotype was seen a few times. This rearrangement joins TRBV20-1 to TRBJ2-1; possible D gene TRBD1, 5 bases. The CDR3 has 14 residues. The V end lost 6 bases, the J end lost 4 bases, and 16 bases lay between the germline ends. Per germline, CDR1 DFQATT and CDR2 SNEGSKA (reference sequence). The CDR3 is CSAQGYRRYNEQFF. CDR3 sequence (DNA): TGCAGTGCCCAGGGTTACCGGAGATACAATGAGCAGTTCTTC.

The chain links TRBV11-2 to TRBJ2-7; 10 bases map to TRBD1. This CDR3 comprises 14 residues. Trimming cost V 2 bases and J 5 bases; bases outside gene matches: 3. Germline values: CDR1 SGHAT, CDR2 FQNNGV. This CDR3 reads CASSLPGQGNEQYF. In nucleotides, the CDR3 is TGTGCCAGCAGCTTACCGGGACAGGGGAACGAGCAGTACTTC.